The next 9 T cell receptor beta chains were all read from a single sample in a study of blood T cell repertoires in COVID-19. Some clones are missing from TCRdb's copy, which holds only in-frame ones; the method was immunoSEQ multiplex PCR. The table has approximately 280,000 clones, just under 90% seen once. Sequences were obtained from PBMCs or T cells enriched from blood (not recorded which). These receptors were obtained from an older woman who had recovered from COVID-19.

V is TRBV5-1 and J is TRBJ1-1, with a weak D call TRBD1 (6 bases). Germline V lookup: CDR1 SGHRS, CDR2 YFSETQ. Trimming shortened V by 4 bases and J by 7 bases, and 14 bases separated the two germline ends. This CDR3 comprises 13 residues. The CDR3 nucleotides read TGCGCCAGCAGCGCCGGGACAAGGAATGAAGCTTTCTTT. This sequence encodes CASSAGTRNEAFF. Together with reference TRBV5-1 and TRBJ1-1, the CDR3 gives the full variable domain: KAGVTQTPRYLIKTRGQQVTLSCSPISGHRSVSWYQQTPGQGLQFLFEYFSETQRNKGNFPGRFSGRQFSNSRSEMNVSTLELGDSALYLCASSAGTRNEAFFGQGTRLTVV.

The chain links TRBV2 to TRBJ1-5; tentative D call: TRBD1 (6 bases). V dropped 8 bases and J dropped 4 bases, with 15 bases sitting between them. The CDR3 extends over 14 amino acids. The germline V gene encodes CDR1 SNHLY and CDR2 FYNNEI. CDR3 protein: CASRQVQLNQPQHF. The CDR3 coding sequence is TGTGCCAGCCGACAGGTCCAGCTTAATCAGCCCCAGCATTTT.

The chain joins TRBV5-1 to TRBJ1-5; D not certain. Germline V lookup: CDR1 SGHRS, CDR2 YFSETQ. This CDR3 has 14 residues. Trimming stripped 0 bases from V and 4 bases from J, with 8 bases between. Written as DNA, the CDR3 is TGCGCCAGCAGCTTGGATCCAGGAAATCAGCCCCAGCATTTT. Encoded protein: CASSLDPGNQPQHF.

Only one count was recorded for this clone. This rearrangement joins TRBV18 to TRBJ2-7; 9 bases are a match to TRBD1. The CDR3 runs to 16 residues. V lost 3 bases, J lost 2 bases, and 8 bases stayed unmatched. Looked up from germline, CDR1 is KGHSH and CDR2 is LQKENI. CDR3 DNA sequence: TGTGCCAGCTCACCTCAAGGACAGGGGAGTGCCTACGAGCAGTACTTC. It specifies CASSPQGQGSAYEQYF. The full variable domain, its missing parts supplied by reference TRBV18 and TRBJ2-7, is NAGVMQNPRHLVRRRGQEARLRCSPMKGHSHVYWYRQLPEEGLKFMVYLQKENIIDESGMPKERFSAEFPKEGPSILRIQQVVRGDSAAYFCASSPQGQGSAYEQYFGPGTRLTVT.

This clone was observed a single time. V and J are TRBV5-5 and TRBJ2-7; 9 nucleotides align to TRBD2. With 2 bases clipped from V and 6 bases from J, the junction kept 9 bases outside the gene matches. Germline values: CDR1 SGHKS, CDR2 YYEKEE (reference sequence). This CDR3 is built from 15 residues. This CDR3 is CASSFGGRALGEQYF. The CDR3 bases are TGTGCCAGCAGCTTCGGCGGGAGGGCCTTGGGCGAGCAGTACTTC.

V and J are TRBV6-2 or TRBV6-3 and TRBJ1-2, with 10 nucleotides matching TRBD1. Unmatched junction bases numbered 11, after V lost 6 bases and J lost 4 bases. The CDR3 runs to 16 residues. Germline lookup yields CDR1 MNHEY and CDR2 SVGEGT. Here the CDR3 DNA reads TGTGCCAGCAGCCCCGACAGGGGGCATCAGGGCTATGGCTACACCTTC. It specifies CASSPDRGHQGYGYTF.

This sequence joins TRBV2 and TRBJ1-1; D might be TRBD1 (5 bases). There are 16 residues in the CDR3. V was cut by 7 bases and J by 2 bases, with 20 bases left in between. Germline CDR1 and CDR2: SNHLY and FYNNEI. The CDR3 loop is CASTLQGPYFNTEAFF. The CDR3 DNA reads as TGTGCCAGCACCCTGCAGGGCCCATATTTCAACACTGAAGCTTTCTTT.

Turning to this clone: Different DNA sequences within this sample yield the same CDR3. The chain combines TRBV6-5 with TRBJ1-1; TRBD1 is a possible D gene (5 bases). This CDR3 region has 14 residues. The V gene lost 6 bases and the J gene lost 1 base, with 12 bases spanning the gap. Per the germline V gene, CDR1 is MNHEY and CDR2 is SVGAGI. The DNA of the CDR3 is TGTGCCAGCAGCATTAGGGGTGGGAACACTGAAGCTTTCTTT. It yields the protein CASSIRGGNTEAFF.

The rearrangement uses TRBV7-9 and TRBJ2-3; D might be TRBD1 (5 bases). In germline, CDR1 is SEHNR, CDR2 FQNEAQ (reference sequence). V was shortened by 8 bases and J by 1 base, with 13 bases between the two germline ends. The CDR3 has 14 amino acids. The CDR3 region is CASLETQGTDTQYF. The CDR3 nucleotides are TGTGCCAGCCTTGAGACACAGGGCACAGATACGCAGTATTTT. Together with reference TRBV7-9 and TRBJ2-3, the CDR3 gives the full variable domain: DTGVSQNPRHKITKRGQNVTFRCDPISEHNRLYWYRQTLGQGPEFLTYFQNEAQLEKSRLLSDRFSAERPKGSFSTLEIQRTEQGDSAMYLCASLETQGTDTQYFGPGTRLTVL.